The TCR beta chain under discussion was sequenced for a study of T cell responses to AZD1222 COVID-19 vaccine. V was pared by 2 bases and J by 2 bases, with 10 bases between. This CDR3 has 14 residues. Germline V gives CDR1 MGHDK, CDR2 SYGVNS. Using immunoSEQ multiplex PCR, the repertoire was profiled, and TCRdb retains in-frame clones only, with some absent. This table has some 99,000 clones, around nine tenths appearing once. The sequence was collected from an adult in good health. The chain recombines TRBV25-1 with TRBJ2-7; D is unresolved. The sequences come from peripheral blood, collected on day 0 of AZD1222 vaccination. The CDR3 region is CASSEGSYPYEQYF. The CDR3 nucleotides are TGTGCCAGCAGTGAAGGGTCCTACCCCTACGAGCAGTACTTC.